This T cell receptor (beta chain) was sequenced for a study of T cells in Graves' hyperthyroidism and ophthalmopathy. Across the study: Peripheral blood samples were taken at initial diagnosis, prior to any treatment. Study findings and constraints: The model anticipated ophthalmopathy a median approximately 6.6 months pre-onset.

In its sample, this clonotype was seen a few times. What it binds is unknown. What was amplified from RNA transcripts were TCR beta CDR3 regions. The study used the HTBI primer set for a first-round RT-PCR of the TCR CDR3. Using its own MiXCR run on the multiplex PCR reads, TCRdb lists one record per CDR3 protein. The sample contains a few hundred thousand distinct CDR3 sequences, 14% of which appear only once. Stable Graves' hyperthyroidism denoted no ophthalmopathy progression over 18 months. Diagnoses were established using clinical symptoms, serum thyroxine and TRAb, thyroid ultrasound and orbital computed tomography. The sample consisted of blood. This sequence originates from a woman between 40 and 50 years old with Graves' hyperthyroidism.

The CDR3 loop reads CASSEKGPPGARAGELFF. The CDR3 region has the DNA TGTGCCAGCAGCGAGAAGGGTCCCCCGGGGGCCAGGGCCGGGGAGCTGTTTTTT. V and J are TRBV3-1 and TRBJ2-2; possibly TRBD1 or TRBD2 for D (6 bases each). CDR3 length: 18 amino acids. V was pared by 5 bases and J by 6 bases, with 25 bases between. Per germline, CDR1 LGHDT and CDR2 YNNKEL (reference sequence).